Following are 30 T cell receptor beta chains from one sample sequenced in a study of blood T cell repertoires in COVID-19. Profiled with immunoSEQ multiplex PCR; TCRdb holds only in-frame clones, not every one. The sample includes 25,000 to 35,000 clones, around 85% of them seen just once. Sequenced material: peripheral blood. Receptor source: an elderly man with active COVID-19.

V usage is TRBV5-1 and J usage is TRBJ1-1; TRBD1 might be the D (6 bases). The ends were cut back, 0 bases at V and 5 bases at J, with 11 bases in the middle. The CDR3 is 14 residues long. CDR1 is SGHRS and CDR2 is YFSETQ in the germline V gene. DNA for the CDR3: TGCGCCAGCAGCTTGGAAAGGGGGTTGACTGAAGCTTTCTTT. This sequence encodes CASSLERGLTEAFF.

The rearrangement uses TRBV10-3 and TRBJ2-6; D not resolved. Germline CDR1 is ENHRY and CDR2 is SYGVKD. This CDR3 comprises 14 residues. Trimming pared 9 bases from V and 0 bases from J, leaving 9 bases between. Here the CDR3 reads CAIRAGSGANVLTF. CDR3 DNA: TGTGCCATACGAGCCGGCTCTGGGGCCAACGTCCTGACTTTC.

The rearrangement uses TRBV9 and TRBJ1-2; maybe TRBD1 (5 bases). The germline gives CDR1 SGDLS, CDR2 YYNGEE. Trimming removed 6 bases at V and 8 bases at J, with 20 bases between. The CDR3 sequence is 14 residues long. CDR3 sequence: CASTPILGLGGYTF. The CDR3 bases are TGTGCCAGCACCCCCATCTTGGGGCTAGGAGGCTACACCTTC. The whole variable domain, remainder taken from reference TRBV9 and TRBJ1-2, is DSGVTQTPKHLITATGQRVTLRCSPRSGDLSVYWYQQSLDQGLQFLIQYYNGEERAKGNILERFSAQQFPDLHSELNLSSLELGDSALYFCASTPILGLGGYTFGSGTRLTVV.

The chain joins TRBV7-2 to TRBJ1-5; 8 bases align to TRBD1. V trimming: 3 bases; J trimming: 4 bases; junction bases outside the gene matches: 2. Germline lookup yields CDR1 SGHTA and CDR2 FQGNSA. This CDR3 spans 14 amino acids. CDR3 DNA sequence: TGTGCCAGCAGCTTGACAGGGGTGAATCAGCCCCAGCATTTT. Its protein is CASSLTGVNQPQHF.

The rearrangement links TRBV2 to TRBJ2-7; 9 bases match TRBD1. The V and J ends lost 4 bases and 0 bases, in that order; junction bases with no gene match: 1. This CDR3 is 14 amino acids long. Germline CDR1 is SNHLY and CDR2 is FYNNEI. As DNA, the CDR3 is TGTGCCAGCAGTGGGGACAGGGACTCCTACGAGCAGTACTTC. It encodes CASSGDRDSYEQYF.

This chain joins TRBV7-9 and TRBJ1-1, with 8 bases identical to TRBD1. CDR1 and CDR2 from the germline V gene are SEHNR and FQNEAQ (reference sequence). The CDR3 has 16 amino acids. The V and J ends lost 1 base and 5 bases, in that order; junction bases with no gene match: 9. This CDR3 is CASSLGLGQGGTEAFF. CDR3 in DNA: TGTGCCAGCAGCTTAGGTCTAGGACAGGGTGGGACTGAAGCTTTCTTT. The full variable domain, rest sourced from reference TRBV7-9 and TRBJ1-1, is DTGVSQNPRHKITKRGQNVTFRCDPISEHNRLYWYRQTLGQGPEFLTYFQNEAQLEKSRLLSDRFSAERPKGSFSTLEIQRTEQGDSAMYLCASSLGLGQGGTEAFFGQGTRLTVV.

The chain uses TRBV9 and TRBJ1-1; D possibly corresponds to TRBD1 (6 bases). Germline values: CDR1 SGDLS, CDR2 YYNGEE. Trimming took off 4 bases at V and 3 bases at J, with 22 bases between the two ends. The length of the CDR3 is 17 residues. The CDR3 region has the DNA TGTGCCAGCAGCCCTTCAAGGGGGGGCGCTAGTGACACTGAAGCTTTCTTT. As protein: CASSPSRGGASDTEAFF.

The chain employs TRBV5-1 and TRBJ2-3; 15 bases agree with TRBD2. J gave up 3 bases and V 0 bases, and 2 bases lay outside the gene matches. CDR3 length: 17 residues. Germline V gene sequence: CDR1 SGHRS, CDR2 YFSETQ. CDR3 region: CASSLDGTSGGTDTQYF. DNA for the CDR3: TGCGCCAGCAGCTTGGATGGGACTAGCGGGGGGACAGATACGCAGTATTTT. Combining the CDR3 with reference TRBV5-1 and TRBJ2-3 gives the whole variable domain KAGVTQTPRYLIKTRGQQVTLSCSPISGHRSVSWYQQTPGQGLQFLFEYFSETQRNKGNFPGRFSGRQFSNSRSEMNVSTLELGDSALYLCASSLDGTSGGTDTQYFGPGTRLTVL.

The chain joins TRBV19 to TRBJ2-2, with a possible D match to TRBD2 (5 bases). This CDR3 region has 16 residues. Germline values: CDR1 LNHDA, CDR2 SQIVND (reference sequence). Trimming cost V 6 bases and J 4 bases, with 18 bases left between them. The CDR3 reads CASSTRGRRVTGELFF. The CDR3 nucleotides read TGTGCCAGTAGCACCCGCGGGCGTCGGGTCACCGGGGAGCTGTTTTTT. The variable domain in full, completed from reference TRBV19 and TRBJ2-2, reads DGGITQSPKYLFRKEGQNVTLSCEQNLNHDAMYWYRQDPGQGLRLIYYSQIVNDFQKGDIAEGYSVSREKKESFPLTVTSAQKNPTAFYLCASSTRGRRVTGELFFGEGSRLTVL.

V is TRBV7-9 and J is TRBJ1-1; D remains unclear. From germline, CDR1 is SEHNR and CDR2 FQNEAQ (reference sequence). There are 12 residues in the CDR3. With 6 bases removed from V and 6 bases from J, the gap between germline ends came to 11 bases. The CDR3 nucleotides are TGTGCCAGCAGTCAGGAGGTGTCTGAAGCTTTCTTT. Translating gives CASSQEVSEAFF.

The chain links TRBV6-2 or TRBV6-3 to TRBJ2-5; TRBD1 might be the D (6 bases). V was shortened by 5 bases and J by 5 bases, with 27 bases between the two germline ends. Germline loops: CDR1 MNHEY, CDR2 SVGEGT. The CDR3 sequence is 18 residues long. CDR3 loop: CASSPDTPLQGIRETQYF. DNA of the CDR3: TGTGCCAGCAGTCCAGATACTCCCTTACAGGGAATCAGGGAGACCCAGTACTTC.

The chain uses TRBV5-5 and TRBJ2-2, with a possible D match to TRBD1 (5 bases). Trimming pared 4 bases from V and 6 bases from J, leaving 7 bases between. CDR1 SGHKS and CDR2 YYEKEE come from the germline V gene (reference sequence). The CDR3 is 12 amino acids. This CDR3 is CASSIRAGELFF. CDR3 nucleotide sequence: TGTGCCAGCAGCATCAGGGCCGGGGAGCTGTTTTTT.

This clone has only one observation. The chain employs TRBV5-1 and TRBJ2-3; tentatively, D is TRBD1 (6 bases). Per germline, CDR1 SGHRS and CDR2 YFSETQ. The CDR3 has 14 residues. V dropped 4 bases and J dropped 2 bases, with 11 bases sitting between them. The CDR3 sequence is CASSADRATDTQYF. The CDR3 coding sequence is TGCGCCAGCAGCGCGGACAGAGCCACAGATACGCAGTATTTT.

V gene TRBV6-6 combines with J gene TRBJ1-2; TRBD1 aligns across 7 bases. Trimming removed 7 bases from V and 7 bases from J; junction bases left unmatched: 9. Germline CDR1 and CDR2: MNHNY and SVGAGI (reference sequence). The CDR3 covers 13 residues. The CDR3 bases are TGTGCCAGCAACCTGGGGGACAGAGGTGGCTACACCTTC. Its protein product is CASNLGDRGGYTF.

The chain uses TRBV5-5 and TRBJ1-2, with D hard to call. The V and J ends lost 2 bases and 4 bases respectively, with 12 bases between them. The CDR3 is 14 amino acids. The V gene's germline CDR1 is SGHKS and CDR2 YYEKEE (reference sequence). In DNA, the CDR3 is TGTGCCAGCAGCTTCAGCCTAGAGGGCTATGGCTACACCTTC. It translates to CASSFSLEGYGYTF.

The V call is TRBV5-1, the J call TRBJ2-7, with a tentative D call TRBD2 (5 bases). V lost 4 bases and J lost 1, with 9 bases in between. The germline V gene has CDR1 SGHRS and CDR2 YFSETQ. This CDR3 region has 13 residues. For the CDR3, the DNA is TGCGCCAGCAGCGGAGGAATTTCCTACGAGCAGTACTTC. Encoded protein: CASSGGISYEQYF.

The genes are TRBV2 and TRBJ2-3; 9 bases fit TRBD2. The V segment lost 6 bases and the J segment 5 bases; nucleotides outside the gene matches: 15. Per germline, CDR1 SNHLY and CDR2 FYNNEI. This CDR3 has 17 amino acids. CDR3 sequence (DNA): TGTGCCAGCAGAACAAAGTATTTAGCGGGGGTATTAGATACGCAGTATTTT. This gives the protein CASRTKYLAGVLDTQYF.

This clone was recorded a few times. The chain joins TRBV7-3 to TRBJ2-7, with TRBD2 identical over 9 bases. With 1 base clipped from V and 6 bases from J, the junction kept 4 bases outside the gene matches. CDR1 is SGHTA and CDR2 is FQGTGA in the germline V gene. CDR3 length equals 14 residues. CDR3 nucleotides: TGTGCCAGCAGCTTAAGCGGCGGGAGGGGCGAGCAGTACTTC. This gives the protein CASSLSGGRGEQYF. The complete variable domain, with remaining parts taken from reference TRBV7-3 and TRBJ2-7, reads GAGVSQTPSNKVTEKGKYVELRCDPISGHTALYWYRQSLGQGPEFLIYFQGTGAADDSGLPNDRFFAVRPEGSVSTLKIQRTERGDSAVYLCASSLSGGRGEQYFGPGTRLTVT.

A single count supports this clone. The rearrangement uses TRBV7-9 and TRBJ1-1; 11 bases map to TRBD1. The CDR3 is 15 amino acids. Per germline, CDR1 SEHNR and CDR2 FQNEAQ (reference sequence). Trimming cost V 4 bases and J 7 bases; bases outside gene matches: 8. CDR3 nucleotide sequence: TGTGCCAGCAGCTCCTCCGGGACAGGGGGTGGTGAAGCTTTCTTT. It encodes CASSSSGTGGGEAFF. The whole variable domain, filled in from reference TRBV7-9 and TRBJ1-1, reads DTGVSQNPRHKITKRGQNVTFRCDPISEHNRLYWYRQTLGQGPEFLTYFQNEAQLEKSRLLSDRFSAERPKGSFSTLEIQRTEQGDSAMYLCASSSSGTGGGEAFFGQGTRLTVV.

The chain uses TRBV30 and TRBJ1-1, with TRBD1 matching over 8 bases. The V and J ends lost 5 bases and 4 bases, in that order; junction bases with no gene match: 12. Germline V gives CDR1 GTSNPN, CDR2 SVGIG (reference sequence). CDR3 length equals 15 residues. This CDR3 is CAWSGQGAWITEAFF. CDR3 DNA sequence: TGTGCCTGGTCCGGCCAGGGGGCGTGGATCACTGAAGCTTTCTTT.

CDR3 nucleotides: TGTGCCAGCAGGGAGACAGGTATCCAAGAGACCCAGTACTTC. Translating it yields CASRETGIQETQYF. V gene TRBV7-8 combines with J gene TRBJ2-5; a weak D match, TRBD1 (6 bases). The germline V and J ends were trimmed by 6 bases and 1 base, with 12 bases remaining between them. Germline V lookup: CDR1 SGHVS, CDR2 FQNEAQ. The CDR3 is 14 residues long.

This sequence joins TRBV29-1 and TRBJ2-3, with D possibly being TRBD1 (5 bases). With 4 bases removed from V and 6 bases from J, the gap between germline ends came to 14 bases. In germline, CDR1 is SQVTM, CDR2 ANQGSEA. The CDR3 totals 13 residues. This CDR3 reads CSVGKGSSDTQYF. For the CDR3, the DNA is TGCAGCGTTGGAAAGGGGTCATCGGATACGCAGTATTTT.

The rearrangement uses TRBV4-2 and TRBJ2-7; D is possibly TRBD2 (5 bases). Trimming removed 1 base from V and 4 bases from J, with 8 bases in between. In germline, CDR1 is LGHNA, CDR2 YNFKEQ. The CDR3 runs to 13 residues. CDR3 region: CASSQGGPYEQYF. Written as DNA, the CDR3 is TGTGCCAGCAGCCAAGGAGGGCCTTACGAGCAGTACTTC.

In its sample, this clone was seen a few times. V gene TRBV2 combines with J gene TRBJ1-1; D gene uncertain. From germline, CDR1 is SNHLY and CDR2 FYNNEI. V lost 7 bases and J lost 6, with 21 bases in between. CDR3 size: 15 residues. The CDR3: CASKVGGLLMAEAFF. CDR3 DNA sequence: TGTGCCAGCAAGGTTGGTGGACTGTTAATGGCTGAAGCTTTCTTT. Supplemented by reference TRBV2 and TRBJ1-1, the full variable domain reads EPEVTQTPSHQVTQMGQEVILRCVPISNHLYFYWYRQILGQKVEFLVSFYNNEISEKSEIFDDQFSVERPDGSNFTLKIRSTKLEDSAMYFCASKVGGLLMAEAFFGQGTRLTVV.

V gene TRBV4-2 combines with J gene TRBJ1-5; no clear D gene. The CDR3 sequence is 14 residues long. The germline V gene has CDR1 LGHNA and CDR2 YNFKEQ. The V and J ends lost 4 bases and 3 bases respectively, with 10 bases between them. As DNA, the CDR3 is TGTGCCAGCAGCCCTCTGAGGGTCAATCAGCCCCAGCATTTT. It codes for CASSPLRVNQPQHF.

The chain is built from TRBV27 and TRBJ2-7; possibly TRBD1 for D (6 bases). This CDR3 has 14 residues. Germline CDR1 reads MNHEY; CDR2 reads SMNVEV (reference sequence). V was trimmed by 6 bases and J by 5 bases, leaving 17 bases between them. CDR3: CASSRQAASDEQYF. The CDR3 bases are TGTGCCAGCAGCAGACAGGCCGCCTCTGACGAGCAGTACTTC.

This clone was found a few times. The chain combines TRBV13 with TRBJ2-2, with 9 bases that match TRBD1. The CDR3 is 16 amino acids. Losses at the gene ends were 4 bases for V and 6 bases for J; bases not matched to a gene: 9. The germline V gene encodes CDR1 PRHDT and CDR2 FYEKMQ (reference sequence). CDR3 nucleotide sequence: TGTGCCAGCAGCTCAAGTACAGGGGGCCGATCCGGGGAGCTGTTTTTT. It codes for CASSSSTGGRSGELFF.

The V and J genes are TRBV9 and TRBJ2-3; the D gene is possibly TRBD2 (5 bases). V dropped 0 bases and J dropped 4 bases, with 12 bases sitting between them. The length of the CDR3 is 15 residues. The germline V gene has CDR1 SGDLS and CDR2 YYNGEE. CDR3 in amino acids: CASSVGGSAPDTQYF. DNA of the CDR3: TGTGCCAGCAGCGTAGGGGGTAGCGCCCCAGATACGCAGTATTTT.

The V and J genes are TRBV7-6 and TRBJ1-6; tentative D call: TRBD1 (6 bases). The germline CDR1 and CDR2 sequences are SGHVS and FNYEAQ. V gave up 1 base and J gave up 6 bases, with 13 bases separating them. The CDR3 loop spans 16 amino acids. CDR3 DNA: TGTGCCAGCAGCTTAGTGGGGGGGGGCCTTAATTCACCCCTCCACTTT. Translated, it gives CASSLVGGGLNSPLHF.

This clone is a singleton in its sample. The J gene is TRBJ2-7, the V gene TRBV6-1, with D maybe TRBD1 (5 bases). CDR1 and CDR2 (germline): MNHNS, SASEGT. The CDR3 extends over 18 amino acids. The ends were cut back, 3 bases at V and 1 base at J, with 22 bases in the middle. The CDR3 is CASSDMGTGESMSYEQYF. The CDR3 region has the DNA TGTGCCAGCAGTGACATGGGAACAGGAGAGTCAATGTCCTACGAGCAGTACTTC.